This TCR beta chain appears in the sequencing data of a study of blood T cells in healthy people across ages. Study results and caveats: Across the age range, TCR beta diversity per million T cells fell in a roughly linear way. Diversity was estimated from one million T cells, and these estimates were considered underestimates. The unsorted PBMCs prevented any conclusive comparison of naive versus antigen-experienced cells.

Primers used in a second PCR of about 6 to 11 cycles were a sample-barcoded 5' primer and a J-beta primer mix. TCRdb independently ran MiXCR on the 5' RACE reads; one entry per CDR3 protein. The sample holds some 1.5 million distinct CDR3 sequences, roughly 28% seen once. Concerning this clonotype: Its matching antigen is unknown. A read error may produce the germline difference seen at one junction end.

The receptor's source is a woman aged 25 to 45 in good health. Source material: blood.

The CDR3 reads CTSSLASPFNYGYTF. The CDR3 DNA is TGTACCAGCAGTTTAGCCTCTCCCTTTAACTATGGCTACACCTTC. This chain joins TRBV12-3 or TRBV12-4 and TRBJ1-2; D not resolved. The CDR3 runs to 15 residues.